Listed below are T cell receptor beta chains from one sample, sequenced in a study of metastatic and nonmetastatic thyroid tumors. TCRdb re-processed the PCR reads through MiXCR. Among roughly 40,000 clones listed, 9% to 14% were seen once. The sample taken for sequencing was blood. These TCRs come from a male donor with papillary thyroid cancer or a benign thyroid nodule (not recorded which). Some clones in this sample may be carry-over from other donors' samples. Each CDR3 is given with its conserved first and last residue. A D gene is named only where the DNA matches it firmly.

CDR3aa: CASSPAGTGNTGELFF
d_gene: TRBD1
j_gene: TRBJ2-2
v_gene: TRBV4-1

CDR3aa: CASSSAWTGWDTQYF
d_gene: TRBD1
j_gene: TRBJ2-3
v_gene: TRBV6-5

CDR3aa: CAYRANTEAFF
d_gene: NA
j_gene: TRBJ1-1
v_gene: TRBV30

CDR3aa: CASSVQGYEQYF
d_gene: NA
j_gene: TRBJ2-7
v_gene: TRBV28

CDR3aa: CASSPHAGNEQFF
d_gene: NA
j_gene: TRBJ2-1
v_gene: TRBV12-3/TRBV12-4

CDR3aa: CASREELGDYGYTF
d_gene: NA
j_gene: TRBJ1-2
v_gene: TRBV27

CDR3aa: CASSLAGYPAPTTYGYTF
d_gene: NA
j_gene: TRBJ1-2
v_gene: TRBV12-3/TRBV12-4

CDR3aa: CASSPHLSSAGSEQFF
d_gene: NA
j_gene: TRBJ2-1
v_gene: TRBV12-3/TRBV12-4

CDR3aa: CSARDGGVAGVGNEQFF
d_gene: TRBD2
j_gene: TRBJ2-1
v_gene: TRBV20-1

CDR3aa: CASSRGKAYEQYF
d_gene: NA
j_gene: TRBJ2-7
v_gene: TRBV3-1